This T cell receptor (beta chain) derives from a study of blood T cell repertoires in COVID-19. Profiled with immunoSEQ multiplex PCR; TCRdb holds only in-frame clones, not every one. The table includes about 220,000 clones, about 90% detected once. Researchers sorted participants into cohorts using their self-reported clinical history. V trimming: 6 bases; J trimming: 2 bases; junction bases outside the gene matches: 6. CDR3 length equals 14 residues. The germline gives CDR1 MNHEY, CDR2 SVGEGT. The clonotype originates from a young man who had been exposed to COVID-19. Material: PBMCs or T cells enriched from blood (not recorded which). The rearrangement uses TRBV6-2 or TRBV6-3 and TRBJ2-5; 7 nucleotides match TRBD2. The CDR3: CASSHAGEQETQYF. In DNA form, the CDR3 reads TGTGCCAGCAGCCACGCGGGGGAACAAGAGACCCAGTACTTC.